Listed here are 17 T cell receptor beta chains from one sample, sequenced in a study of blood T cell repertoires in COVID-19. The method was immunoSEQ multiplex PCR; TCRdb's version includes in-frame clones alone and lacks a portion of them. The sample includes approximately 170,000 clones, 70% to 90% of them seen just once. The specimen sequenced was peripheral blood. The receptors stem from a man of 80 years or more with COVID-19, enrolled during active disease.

CDR3 sequence (DNA): TGTGCCACCAGCAGGGAGCAAGGCTACGAGCAGTACTTC. This sequence encodes CATSREQGYEQYF. This chain joins TRBV15 and TRBJ2-7; no clear D gene. CDR1 is LNHNV and CDR2 is YYDKDF in the germline V gene (reference sequence). V was shortened by 3 bases and J by 3 bases, with 9 bases between the two germline ends. This CDR3 contains 13 residues.

The CDR3 region has the DNA TGTGCCAGTAGTCGACGACCGGGAGCCAACAATGAGCAGTTCTTC. It is translated as CASSRRPGANNEQFF. The chain links TRBV19 to TRBJ2-1; a possible D gene is TRBD2 (6 bases). The CDR3 loop spans 15 amino acids. CDR1 is LNHDA and CDR2 is SQIVND in the germline V gene (reference sequence). V lost 5 bases, J lost 5 bases, and 16 bases lay in between. Full variable domain (missing parts from reference TRBV19 and TRBJ2-1): DGGITQSPKYLFRKEGQNVTLSCEQNLNHDAMYWYRQDPGQGLRLIYYSQIVNDFQKGDIAEGYSVSREKKESFPLTVTSAQKNPTAFYLCASSRRPGANNEQFFGPGTRLTVL.

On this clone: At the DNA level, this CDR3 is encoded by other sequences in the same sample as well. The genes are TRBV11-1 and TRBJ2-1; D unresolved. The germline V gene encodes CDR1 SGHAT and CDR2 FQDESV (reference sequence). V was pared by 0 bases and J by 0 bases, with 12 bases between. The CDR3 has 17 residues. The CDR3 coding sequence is TGTGCCAGCAGCTTAGCCGTGACATCGAGCTCCTACAATGAGCAGTTCTTC. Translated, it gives CASSLAVTSSSYNEQFF.

The CDR3 protein is CASSQTNSNQPQHF. In DNA form, the CDR3 reads TGTGCCAGCAGCCAAACAAATAGCAATCAGCCCCAGCATTTT. This chain joins TRBV7-9 and TRBJ1-5, with D hard to call. Per the germline V gene, CDR1 is SEHNR and CDR2 is FQNEAQ (reference sequence). Trimming left V 5 bases short and J 0 bases short, with 8 bases between. The CDR3 consists of 14 residues.

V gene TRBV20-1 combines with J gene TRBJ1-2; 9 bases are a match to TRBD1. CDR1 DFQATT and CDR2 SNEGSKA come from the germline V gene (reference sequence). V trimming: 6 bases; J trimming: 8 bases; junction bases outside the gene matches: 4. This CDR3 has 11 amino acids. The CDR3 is CSAPTGGGYTF. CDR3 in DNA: TGCAGTGCCCCAACAGGGGGCGGCTACACCTTC.

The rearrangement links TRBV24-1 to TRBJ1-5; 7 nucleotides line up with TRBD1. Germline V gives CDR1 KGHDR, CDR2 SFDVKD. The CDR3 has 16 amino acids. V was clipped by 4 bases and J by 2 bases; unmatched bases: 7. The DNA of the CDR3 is TGTGCCACCAGTGACCGACAGGGTGCGGGCAATCAGCCCCAGCATTTT. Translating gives CATSDRQGAGNQPQHF.

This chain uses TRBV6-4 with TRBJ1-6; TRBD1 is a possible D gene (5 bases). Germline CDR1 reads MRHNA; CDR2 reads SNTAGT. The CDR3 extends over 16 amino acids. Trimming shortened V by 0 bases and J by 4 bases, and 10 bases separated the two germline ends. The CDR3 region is CASSDSFGGYNSPLHF. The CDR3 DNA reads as TGTGCCAGCAGTGACTCGTTTGGGGGGTATAATTCACCCCTCCACTTT.

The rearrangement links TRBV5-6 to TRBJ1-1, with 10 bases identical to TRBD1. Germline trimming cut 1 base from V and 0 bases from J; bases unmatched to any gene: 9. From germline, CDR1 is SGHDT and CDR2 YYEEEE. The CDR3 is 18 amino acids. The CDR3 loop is CASSLSAWTGGLNTEAFF. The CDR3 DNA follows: TGTGCCAGCAGCTTGTCGGCCTGGACAGGGGGGTTGAACACTGAAGCTTTCTTT.

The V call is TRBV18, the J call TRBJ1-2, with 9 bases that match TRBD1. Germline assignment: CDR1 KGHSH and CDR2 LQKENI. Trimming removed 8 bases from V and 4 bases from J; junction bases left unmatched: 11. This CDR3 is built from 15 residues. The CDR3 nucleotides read TGTGCCAGCACATCAGACAGGGGGAATGCCTATGGCTACACCTTC. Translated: CASTSDRGNAYGYTF.

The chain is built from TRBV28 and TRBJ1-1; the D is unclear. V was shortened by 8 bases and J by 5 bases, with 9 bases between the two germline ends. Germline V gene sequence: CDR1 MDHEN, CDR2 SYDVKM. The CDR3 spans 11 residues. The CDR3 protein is CASGERTEAFF. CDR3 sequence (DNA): TGTGCCAGCGGCGAGAGGACTGAAGCTTTCTTT.

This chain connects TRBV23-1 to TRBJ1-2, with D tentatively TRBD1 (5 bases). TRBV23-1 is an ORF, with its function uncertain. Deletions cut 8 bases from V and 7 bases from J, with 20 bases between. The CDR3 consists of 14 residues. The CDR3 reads CASRKYGGRGGYTF. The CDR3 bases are TGCGCCAGCCGAAAATATGGGGGGAGGGGTGGCTACACCTTC.

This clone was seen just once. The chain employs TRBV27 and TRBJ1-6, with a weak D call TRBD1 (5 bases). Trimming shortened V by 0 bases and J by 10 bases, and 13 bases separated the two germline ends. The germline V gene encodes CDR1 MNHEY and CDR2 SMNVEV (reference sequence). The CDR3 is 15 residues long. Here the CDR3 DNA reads TGTGCCAGCAGTTTATCAGGGGTCGTTGGATCACCCCTCCACTTT. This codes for CASSLSGVVGSPLHF.

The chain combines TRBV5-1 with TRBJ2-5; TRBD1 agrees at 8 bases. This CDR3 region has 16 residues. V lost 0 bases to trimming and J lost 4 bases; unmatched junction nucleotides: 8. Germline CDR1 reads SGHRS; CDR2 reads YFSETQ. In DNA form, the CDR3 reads TGCGCCAGCAGCTTGGACTATGGACAGGGCGGAGAGACCCAGTACTTC. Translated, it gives CASSLDYGQGGETQYF.

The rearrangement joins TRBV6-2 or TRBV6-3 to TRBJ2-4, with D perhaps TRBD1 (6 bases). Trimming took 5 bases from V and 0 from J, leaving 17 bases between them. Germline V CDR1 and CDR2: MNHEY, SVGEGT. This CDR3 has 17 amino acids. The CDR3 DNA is TGTGCCAGCAGTGACCACCCCAGGGACATAGCCAAAAACATTCAGTACTTC. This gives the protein CASSDHPRDIAKNIQYF.

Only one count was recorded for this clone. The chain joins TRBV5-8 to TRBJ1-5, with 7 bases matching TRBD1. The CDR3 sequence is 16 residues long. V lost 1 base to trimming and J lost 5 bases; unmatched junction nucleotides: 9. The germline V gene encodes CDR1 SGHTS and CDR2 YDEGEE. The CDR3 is CASSLPGTEEHQPQHF. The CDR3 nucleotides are TGTGCCAGCAGCTTGCCCGGGACAGAGGAACATCAGCCCCAGCATTTT.

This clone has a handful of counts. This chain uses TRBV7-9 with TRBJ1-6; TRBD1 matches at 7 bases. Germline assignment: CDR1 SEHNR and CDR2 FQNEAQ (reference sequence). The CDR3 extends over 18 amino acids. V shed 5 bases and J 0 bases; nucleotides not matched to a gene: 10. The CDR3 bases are TGTGCCAGCAGCCCCGGGACAGTCCTAAGCTCCTATAATTCACCCCTCCACTTT. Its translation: CASSPGTVLSSYNSPLHF.

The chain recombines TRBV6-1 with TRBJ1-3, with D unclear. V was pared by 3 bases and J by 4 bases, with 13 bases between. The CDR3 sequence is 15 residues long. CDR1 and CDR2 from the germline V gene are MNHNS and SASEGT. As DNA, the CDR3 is TGTGCCAGCAGTGAGTCAGGATCGGCAGGAAACACCATATATTTT. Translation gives CASSESGSAGNTIYF.